This TCR beta chain originates from a study of human T cells and chemical hapten exposure. TCRdb fed the RACE reads into MiXCR, producing one record per CDR3 protein. The sample has 52,000 or so distinct CDR3 sequences; more than 7.5% are singletons. Indicated time point: pre-sensitization, week 0. The sample's treatment: therapeutic diphenylcyclopropenone sensitization with weekly scalp DPC. The trim removed 3 bases at V and 3 bases at J, leaving 7 bases unmatched. CDR1 and CDR2 from the germline V gene are SGDLS and YYNGEE. The length of the CDR3 is 15 residues. This clonotype has only a few counts. V usage is TRBV9 and J usage is TRBJ2-5; TRBD2 agrees at 8 bases. The receptor comes from a man aged 40-50 years with alopecia areata. Some clones in this sample may be carry-over from other donors' samples. The sample consisted of whole blood, taken in connection with sensitization to the hapten diphenylcyclopropenone (DPC). The chain's CDR3 is CASSESGSVEETQYF. Here the CDR3 DNA reads TGTGCCAGCAGCGAGAGCGGGAGTGTTGAAGAGACCCAGTACTTC.